This record covers a single T cell receptor beta chain. Its binding antigen is unknown. No clone much larger than this one lies a single base away; base qualities are absent. This specimen belongs to a study of blood T cell repertoires in COVID-19 (dated by TCRdb to 2020 to 2022). Notes on the research overall: The collaborator samples originated in the United States, Italy and Spain and spanned the acute and convalescent phases of COVID-19. The material from the prospective study consisted of cDNA or gDNA derived from T cells, B-cell-depleted T cells, or PBMCs. The dataset comprised deeply sampled blood TCRbeta repertoires from subjects exposed to, actively infected with, or recovered from COVID-19. The repertoires were released in a freely available public database meant as a resource for research on the immune response to SARS-CoV-2. The samples were drawn from two sources: the first 160 participants of the ongoing ImmuneRACE study, and 1,254 subjects contributed by 6 global collaborators. Sample metadata almost always included a de-identified subject ID, COVID-19 status, age in years and sex. Where available, HLA class I and class II types were taken from metadata supplied by the sample provider and were not determined by assay-based typing.

Whole blood was collected in K2EDTA tubes by collaborating institutions according to the institutions' own protocols. For TCRbeta analysis, collaborators shipped samples in one of three forms: frozen whole blood, isolated PBMCs, or DNA extracted from either of those sample types. Trimming leaves V shorter by 4 bases and J shorter by 5 bases, with the junction holding 6 bases beyond the gene matches. The germline V gene (reference sequence) specifies LGHDT as CDR1 and YNNKEL as CDR2. From the cysteine up to the phenylalanine, the CDR3 has a length of 15 residues. Only CDR3 DNA is held: 45 bases, read in frame from base 1. The study at large found these results: How much clinical and demographic metadata was included differed by source and by participant, and the metadata was provided uncurated.

TCRbeta CDR3 regions were amplified from genomic DNA using the immunoSEQ Assay, a bias-controlled multiplex PCR. Per the source publication's procedure: The number of nucleated cells in each sample was estimated from the amplification of reference gene primers within the assay. Sequence reads were collapsed and filtered to measure the absolute abundance of every unique TCRbeta CDR3 rearrangement. Productive Simpson clonality was computed per sample as the square root of Simpson's diversity index over productive rearrangements. The source is immuneACCESS, and TCRdb retained only in-frame sequences with V and J called. Part of the clones is not carried over; for the studies checked, unresolved V genes explain less than half of this, and the remainder is unexplained. That table gives V, J and clone size, and the DNA gave D and trimming. This sample has approximately 24,000 clones in its table, and about 91% of those were observed once. Of the sample, around 2% falls within the top ten clones.

The rearrangement joined TRBV3-1 (or the pseudogene TRBV3-2) to TRBJ2-1, and 9 junctional nucleotides match TRBD1. The sample taken for sequencing was peripheral blood. The TCR was taken from a human donor in a cohort sampled during active COVID-19. The nucleotide sequence reads as follows: TGTGCCAGCAGCCCGGGACAGGGTGGTAACAATGAGCAGTTCTTC. Its translation is CASSPGQGGNNEQFF.